Listed here are 7 T cell receptor beta chains from one sample, sequenced in a study of vaccination and CD4 T cells after COVID-19. Sequenced with the Oncomine TCR Beta short-read assay was DNA taken from cultured CD4+ T cells. Each CDR3 protein is one row after TCRdb ran MiXCR on the PCR reads. Here the sample spans some 14,000 distinct CDR3 sequences, roughly 61% being singletons. Their antigens remain unidentified. Regarding treatment: approximately nine-day PBMC culture with coronavirus spike peptide pools or control peptides (ViraFEST assay). The sequencing sample was made of CD4+ T cells from blood, cultured in vitro. These receptors originate from a human donor who had recovered from COVID-19.

This clonotype was detected only a few times. This chain uses TRBV24-1 with TRBJ1-5; 9 bases map to TRBD1. The CDR3 runs 15 residues. The V and J ends lost 7 bases and 8 bases, in that order; junction bases with no gene match: 11. In germline, CDR1 is KGHDR, CDR2 SFDVKD. As DNA, the CDR3 is TGTGCCACCAGAGCCGGGACAGGGCCTAGGGAGCCCCAGCATTTT. It is translated as CATRAGTGPREPQHF.

The chain uses TRBV12-3 or TRBV12-4 and TRBJ2-3; D might be TRBD1 (5 bases). This CDR3 is 13 amino acids long. V lost 6 bases, J lost 4 bases, and 11 bases lay in between. The CDR3 sequence: CASRPQGADTQYF. DNA for the CDR3: TGTGCCAGCAGGCCCCAGGGCGCAGATACGCAGTATTTT.

This rearrangement joins TRBV19 to TRBJ2-5; D ambiguous. Germline V gene data show CDR1 as LNHDA and CDR2 as SQIVND (reference sequence). With 4 bases removed from V and 0 bases from J, the gap between germline ends came to 12 bases. The CDR3 runs 15 residues. This CDR3 reads CASSKSGPNQETQYF. CDR3 nucleotides: TGTGCCAGTAGTAAATCCGGACCCAACCAAGAGACCCAGTACTTC.

This chain joins TRBV27 and TRBJ1-2; D is possibly TRBD1 (6 bases). CDR3 size: 14 residues. CDR1 and CDR2 from the germline V gene are MNHEY and SMNVEV (reference sequence). The ends were cut back, 6 bases at V and 3 bases at J, with 14 bases in the middle. CDR3 in amino acids: CASSPQGPDYGYTF. The DNA for the CDR3 is TGTGCCAGCAGCCCACAGGGCCCTGACTATGGCTACACCTTC.

The genes are TRBV7-2 and TRBJ2-3; weak D call: TRBD1 (5 bases). This CDR3 has 14 amino acids. V shed 3 bases and J shed 2 bases, with 9 bases lying between them. CDR1 and CDR2 from the germline V gene are SGHTA and FQGNSA. The CDR3 coding sequence is TGTGCCAGCAGCTTTGGACACAACACAGATACGCAGTATTTT. Translated, it gives CASSFGHNTDTQYF.

This clonotype was seen a handful of times. The rearrangement uses TRBV2 and TRBJ1-2; D call uncertain. Germline CDR1 and CDR2: SNHLY and FYNNEI. This CDR3 comprises 15 residues. Trimming cost V 6 bases and J 2 bases, with 16 bases left between them. The chain's CDR3 is CASSPTLAGNYGYTF. The CDR3 DNA is TGTGCCAGCAGCCCAACCTTGGCGGGAAACTATGGCTACACCTTC.

V gene TRBV4-1 combines with J gene TRBJ1-1; D uncertain. The CDR3 is 16 amino acids. V was clipped by 1 base and J by 5 bases, with 17 bases between them. CDR1 and CDR2 from the germline V gene are MGHRA and YSYEKL. CDR3 DNA sequence: TGCGCCAGCAGCCAAGTTCAGCGGGGAGTAGTTACTGAAGCTTTCTTT. This translates into CASSQVQRGVVTEAFF.